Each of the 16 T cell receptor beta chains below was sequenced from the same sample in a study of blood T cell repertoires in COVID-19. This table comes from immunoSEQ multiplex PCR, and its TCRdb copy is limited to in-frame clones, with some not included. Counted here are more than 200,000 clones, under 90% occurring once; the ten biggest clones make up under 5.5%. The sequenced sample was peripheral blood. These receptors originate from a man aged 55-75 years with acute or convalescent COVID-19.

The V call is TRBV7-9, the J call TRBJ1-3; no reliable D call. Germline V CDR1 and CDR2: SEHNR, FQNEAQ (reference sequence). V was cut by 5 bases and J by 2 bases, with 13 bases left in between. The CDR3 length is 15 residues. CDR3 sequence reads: CASSPNIEPGNTIYF. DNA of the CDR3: TGTGCCAGCAGCCCCAACATTGAACCTGGAAACACCATATATTTT.

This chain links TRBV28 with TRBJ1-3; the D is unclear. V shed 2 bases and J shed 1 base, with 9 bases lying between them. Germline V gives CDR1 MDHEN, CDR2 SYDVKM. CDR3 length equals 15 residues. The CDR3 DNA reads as TGTGCCAGCAGTTTAATGGACTCGTCTGGAAACACCATATATTTT. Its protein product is CASSLMDSSGNTIYF.

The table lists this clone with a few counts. The CDR3 sequence is CASSLANTEAFF. The DNA of the CDR3 is TGTGCCAGCAGCTTAGCTAACACTGAAGCTTTCTTT. The V call is TRBV13, the J call TRBJ1-1; D uncertain. This CDR3 comprises 12 residues. Germline CDR1 and CDR2: PRHDT and FYEKMQ (reference sequence). Trimming removed 1 base at V and 2 bases at J, with 2 bases between.

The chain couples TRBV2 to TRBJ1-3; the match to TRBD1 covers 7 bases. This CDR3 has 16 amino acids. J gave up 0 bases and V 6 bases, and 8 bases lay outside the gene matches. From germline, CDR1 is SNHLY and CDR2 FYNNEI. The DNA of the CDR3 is TGTGCCAGCAGCCCACAGGGGACATACTCTGGAAACACCATATATTTT. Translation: CASSPQGTYSGNTIYF. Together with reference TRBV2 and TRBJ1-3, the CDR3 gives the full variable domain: EPEVTQTPSHQVTQMGQEVILRCVPISNHLYFYWYRQILGQKVEFLVSFYNNEISEKSEIFDDQFSVERPDGSNFTLKIRSTKLEDSAMYFCASSPQGTYSGNTIYFGEGSWLTVV.

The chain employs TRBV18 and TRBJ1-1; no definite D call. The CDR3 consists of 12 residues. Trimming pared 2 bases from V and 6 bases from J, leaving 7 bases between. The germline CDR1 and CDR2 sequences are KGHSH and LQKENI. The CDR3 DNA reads TGTGCCAGCTCACCATTTCTGTCTGAAGCTTTCTTT. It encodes CASSPFLSEAFF.

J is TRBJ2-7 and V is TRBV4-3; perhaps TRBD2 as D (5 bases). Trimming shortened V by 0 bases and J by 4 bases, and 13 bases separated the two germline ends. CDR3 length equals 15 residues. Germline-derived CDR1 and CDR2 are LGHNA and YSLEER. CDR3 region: CASSQENLSGYEQYF. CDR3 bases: TGCGCCAGCAGCCAAGAAAATCTATCGGGGTACGAGCAGTACTTC.

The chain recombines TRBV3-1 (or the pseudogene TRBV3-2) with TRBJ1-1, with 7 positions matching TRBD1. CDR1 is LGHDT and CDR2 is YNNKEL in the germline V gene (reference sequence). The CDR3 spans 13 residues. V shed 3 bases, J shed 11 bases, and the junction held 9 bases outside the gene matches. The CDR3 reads CASSQTGLGFAFF. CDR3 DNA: TGTGCCAGCAGCCAGACAGGGTTGGGGTTTGCTTTCTTT.

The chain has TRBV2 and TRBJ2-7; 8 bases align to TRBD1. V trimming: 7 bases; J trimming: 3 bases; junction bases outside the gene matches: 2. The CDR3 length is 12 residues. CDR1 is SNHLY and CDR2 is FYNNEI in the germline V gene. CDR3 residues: CASTGTGYEQYF. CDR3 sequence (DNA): TGTGCCAGCACCGGGACAGGCTACGAGCAGTACTTC. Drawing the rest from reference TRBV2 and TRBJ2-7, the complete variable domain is EPEVTQTPSHQVTQMGQEVILRCVPISNHLYFYWYRQILGQKVEFLVSFYNNEISEKSEIFDDQFSVERPDGSNFTLKIRSTKLEDSAMYFCASTGTGYEQYFGPGTRLTVT.

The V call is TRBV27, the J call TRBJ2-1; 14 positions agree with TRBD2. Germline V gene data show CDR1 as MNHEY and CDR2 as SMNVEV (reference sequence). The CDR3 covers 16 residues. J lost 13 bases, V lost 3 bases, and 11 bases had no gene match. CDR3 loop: CASSFRGTSGSYLQFF. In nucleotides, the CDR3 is TGTGCCAGCAGTTTTCGCGGGACTAGCGGGAGTTACTTACAGTTCTTC.

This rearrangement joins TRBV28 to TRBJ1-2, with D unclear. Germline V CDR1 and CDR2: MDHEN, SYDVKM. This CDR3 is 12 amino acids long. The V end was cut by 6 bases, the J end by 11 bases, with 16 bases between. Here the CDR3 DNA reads TGTGCCAGCAGGCCGCGGGCCTCCCAATACACCTTC. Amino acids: CASRPRASQYTF.

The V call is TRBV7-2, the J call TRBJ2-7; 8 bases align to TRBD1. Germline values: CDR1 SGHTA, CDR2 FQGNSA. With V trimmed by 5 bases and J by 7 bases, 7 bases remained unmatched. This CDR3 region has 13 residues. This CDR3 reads CASSDDRGREQYF. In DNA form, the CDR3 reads TGTGCCAGCAGCGACGACAGGGGCAGGGAGCAGTACTTC.

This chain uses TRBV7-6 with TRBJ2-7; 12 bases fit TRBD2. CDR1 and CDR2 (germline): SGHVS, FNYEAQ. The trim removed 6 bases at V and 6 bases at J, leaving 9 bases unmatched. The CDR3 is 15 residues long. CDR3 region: CASRQRTSGMGEQYF. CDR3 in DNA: TGTGCCAGCAGACAACGGACTAGCGGGATGGGCGAGCAGTACTTC.

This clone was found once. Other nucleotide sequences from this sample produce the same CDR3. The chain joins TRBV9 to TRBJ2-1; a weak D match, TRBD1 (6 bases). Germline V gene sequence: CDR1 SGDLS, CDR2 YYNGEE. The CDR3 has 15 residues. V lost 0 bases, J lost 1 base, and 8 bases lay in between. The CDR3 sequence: CASSVGQGSYNEQFF. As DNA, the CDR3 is TGTGCCAGCAGCGTAGGGCAGGGGTCCTACAATGAGCAGTTCTTC.

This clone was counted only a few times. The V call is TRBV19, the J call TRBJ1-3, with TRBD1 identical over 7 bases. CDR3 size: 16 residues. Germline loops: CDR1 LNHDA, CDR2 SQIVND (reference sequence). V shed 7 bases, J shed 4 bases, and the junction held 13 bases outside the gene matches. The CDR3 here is CASNPGQLSGGNTIYF. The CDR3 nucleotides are TGTGCCAGTAACCCGGGACAGTTATCGGGCGGAAACACCATATATTTT.

The CDR3 spells CASSQEGEDRVSYEQYF. CDR3 coding DNA: TGTGCCAGCAGCCAAGAAGGGGAAGACAGGGTCTCCTACGAGCAGTACTTC. J is TRBJ2-7 and V is TRBV3-1 (or the pseudogene TRBV3-2); 7 positions agree with TRBD1. This CDR3 comprises 17 residues. The germline gives CDR1 LGHDT, CDR2 YNNKEL (reference sequence). V trimming: 0 bases; J trimming: 0 bases; junction bases outside the gene matches: 8.

The CDR3 bases are TGTGCCAGTAATACAGGGGGCGTAGCAGATACGCAGTATTTT. Its translation is CASNTGGVADTQYF. V and J are TRBV19 and TRBJ2-3, with 9 nucleotides matching TRBD1. Trimming cost V 7 bases and J 4 bases; bases outside gene matches: 6. Germline CDR1 reads LNHDA; CDR2 reads SQIVND (reference sequence). There are 14 residues in the CDR3.